Following are 19 T cell receptor beta chains from one sample sequenced in a study of blood T cell repertoires in COVID-19. Measured with immunoSEQ multiplex PCR; TCRdb has only the in-frame clones, and not every one. This table has around 74,000 clones, around 90% appearing once. The source material was peripheral blood. These receptors all come from a man over 45 with active COVID-19.

The rearrangement uses TRBV5-1 and TRBJ1-1; TRBD1 might be the D (6 bases). Germline assignment: CDR1 SGHRS and CDR2 YFSETQ. This CDR3 is built from 15 residues. V shed 9 bases and J shed 1 base, with 19 bases lying between them. This CDR3 is CATSPGGYSNTEAFF. CDR3 DNA sequence: TGCGCCACTTCTCCGGGGGGCTACTCGAACACTGAAGCTTTCTTT.

J is TRBJ2-4 and V is TRBV28; weak D call: TRBD2 (7 bases). Deletions cut 6 bases from V and 12 bases from J, with 15 bases between. Germline V gene lookup returns CDR1 MDHEN and CDR2 SYDVKM. The CDR3 totals 12 residues. CDR3 nucleotides: TGTGCCAGCAGGCTCCGGGGGGCCGCTCAGTACTTC. Translated: CASRLRGAAQYF.

This rearrangement joins TRBV27 to TRBJ2-3; 9 bases align to TRBD2. This CDR3 has 14 residues. Germline values: CDR1 MNHEY, CDR2 SMNVEV (reference sequence). With 3 bases clipped from V and 8 bases from J, the junction kept 6 bases outside the gene matches. The CDR3 region is CASSLRRGGGTQYF. The DNA of the CDR3 is TGTGCCAGCAGTTTGCGGCGGGGGGGAGGTACGCAGTATTTT.

The V call is TRBV4-1, the J call TRBJ2-3; 7 nucleotides match TRBD2. The CDR3 sequence is 16 residues long. After removal of 1 base from V and 0 bases from J, the junction contained 4 bases not matched to a gene. Germline values: CDR1 MGHRA, CDR2 YSYEKL. CDR3 nucleotide sequence: TGCGCCAGCAGCCAAGTCAGAGCGGGGAGCACAGATACGCAGTATTTT. Its translation is CASSQVRAGSTDTQYF.

The rearrangement joins TRBV6-5 to TRBJ2-7, with 9 positions matching TRBD1. The CDR3 totals 14 residues. Germline V gives CDR1 MNHEY, CDR2 SVGAGI. The trim removed 5 bases at V and 2 bases at J, leaving 4 bases unmatched. The CDR3 DNA reads as TGTGCCAGCAGTAAGGACAGGGGTCCCTACGAGCAGTACTTC. This gives the protein CASSKDRGPYEQYF.

CDR3 amino acids: CASSQDSGNYNEQFF. CDR3 in DNA: TGTGCCAGCAGCCAAGACTCGGGAAACTACAATGAGCAGTTCTTC. This chain joins TRBV3-1 (or the pseudogene TRBV3-2) and TRBJ2-1; tentative D call: TRBD2 (5 bases). The CDR3 runs to 15 residues. Trimming cost V 0 bases and J 3 bases, with 9 bases left between them. Germline lookup yields CDR1 LGHDT and CDR2 YNNKEL (reference sequence).

For this clone: The junction and the germline gene differ at one end; a read error may be behind it. The chain uses TRBV4-1 and TRBJ2-2, with TRBD2 matching 7 bases. CDR1 is MGHRA and CDR2 is YSYEKL in the germline V gene. CDR3 length equals 14 residues. This CDR3 is CASRPGGWSGELFF. For the CDR3, the DNA is TGCGCAAGCAGGCCGGGAGGATGGTCCGGGGAGCTGTTTTTT.

V gene TRBV19 combines with J gene TRBJ2-1, with TRBD2 matching over 8 bases. Trimming at V came to 3 bases and at J to 13 bases, leaving 5 bases not matched to a gene. CDR3 size: 12 residues. Germline CDR1 LNHDA, CDR2 SQIVND (reference sequence). CDR3 in DNA: TGTGCCAGTAGTATGGCGGGAGGAATACAGTTCTTC. Protein product: CASSMAGGIQFF.

The rearrangement uses TRBV27 and TRBJ1-1, with TRBD1 matching over 8 bases. Germline assignment: CDR1 MNHEY and CDR2 SMNVEV (reference sequence). This CDR3 region has 13 residues. The V gene end was trimmed by 5 bases and the J gene end by 6 bases; junction bases not matched to a gene: 5. The CDR3: CASSGGTGAEAFF. For the CDR3, the DNA is TGTGCCAGCAGTGGCGGGACAGGCGCTGAAGCTTTCTTT.

This chain links TRBV5-1 with TRBJ1-1; D ambiguous. V gave up 0 bases and J gave up 1 base, with 4 bases separating them. From germline, CDR1 is SGHRS and CDR2 YFSETQ. This CDR3 comprises 13 residues. CDR3 bases: TGCGCCAGCAGCTTGGACAGGAACACTGAAGCTTTCTTT. Residues: CASSLDRNTEAFF.

This clone was counted once. V is TRBV7-6 and J is TRBJ2-2; 12 nucleotides line up with TRBD2. The CDR3 contains 17 residues. J gave up 1 base and V 2 bases, and 2 bases lay outside the gene matches. CDR1 is SGHVS, CDR2 FNYEAQ, per germline. DNA of the CDR3: TGTGCCAGCAGCTTACTAGCGGGAGGGATGAACACCGGGGAGCTGTTTTTT. This translates into CASSLLAGGMNTGELFF. The full variable domain, its missing parts supplied by reference TRBV7-6 and TRBJ2-2, is GAGVSQSPRYKVTKRGQDVALRCDPISGHVSLYWYRQALGQGPEFLTYFNYEAQQDKSGLPNDRFSAERPEGSISTLTIQRTEQRDSAMYRCASSLLAGGMNTGELFFGEGSRLTVL.

The rearrangement uses TRBV7-2 and TRBJ2-5; perhaps TRBD2 as D (7 bases). This CDR3 region has 14 residues. CDR1 SGHTA and CDR2 FQGNSA come from the germline V gene. V lost 1 base, J lost 7 bases, and 13 bases lay in between. The CDR3 protein is CASSLEGGVGTQYF. In nucleotides, the CDR3 is TGTGCCAGCAGCTTAGAGGGGGGGGTCGGGACCCAGTACTTC.

This chain links TRBV10-1 with TRBJ2-7; D is possibly TRBD2 (6 bases). The CDR3 has 15 residues. V lost 9 bases, J lost 2 bases, and 20 bases lay in between. CDR1 is WNHNN and CDR2 is SYGVQD in the germline V gene (reference sequence). The CDR3 region is CASGDSRSGPYEQYF. The CDR3 coding sequence is TGCGCCAGTGGGGACTCACGGAGTGGACCCTACGAGCAGTACTTC.

The rearrangement links TRBV11-1 to TRBJ1-2; unclear D gene. Germline V lookup: CDR1 SGHAT, CDR2 FQDESV (reference sequence). V lost 3 bases and J lost 8, with 16 bases in between. The CDR3 has 14 amino acids. This CDR3 is CASSFSVGTGGYTF. The DNA of the CDR3 is TGTGCCAGCAGCTTTTCTGTCGGAACGGGGGGCTACACCTTC.

This chain uses TRBV5-4 with TRBJ2-7, with D possibly matching TRBD1 (6 bases). Deletions cut 0 bases from V and 2 bases from J, with 9 bases between. The CDR3 has 14 residues. CDR1 and CDR2 from the germline V gene are SGHNT and YYREEE (reference sequence). CDR3 DNA sequence: TGTGCCAGCAGCTTGGAGGGGACACCCTACGAGCAGTACTTC. Protein product: CASSLEGTPYEQYF.

V gene TRBV7-8 combines with J gene TRBJ1-6; tentative D call: TRBD1 (5 bases). Looked up from germline, CDR1 is SGHVS and CDR2 is FQNEAQ. This CDR3 has 15 residues. Trimming shortened V by 2 bases and J by 7 bases, and 12 bases separated the two germline ends. CDR3 nucleotides: TGTGCCAGCAGCTTAAGTGGGGCCGGGAATTCACCCCTCCACTTT. Translation: CASSLSGAGNSPLHF.

V usage is TRBV10-2 and J usage is TRBJ2-5; 7 bases agree with TRBD2. Germline V gives CDR1 WSHSY, CDR2 SAAADI. There are 15 residues in the CDR3. J was trimmed by 5 bases and V by 8 bases; bases with no gene match: 14. CDR3 sequence reads: CASLLGTSVWETQYF. CDR3 nucleotide sequence: TGCGCCAGCCTCCTGGGAACTAGCGTGTGGGAGACCCAGTACTTC.

This clone was counted a single time. The chain joins TRBV28 to TRBJ1-6; TRBD1 matches 7 bases. CDR3 size: 15 residues. The ends lost 3 bases at V and 5 bases at J; junction bases unmatched: 4. Germline V gene data show CDR1 as MDHEN and CDR2 as SYDVKM. The CDR3 here is CASSFLDRNNSPLHF. Written as DNA, the CDR3 is TGTGCCAGCAGTTTCCTGGACAGGAATAATTCACCCCTCCACTTT.

As DNA, the CDR3 is TGTGCCAGCTCACGGGACTTCGAGCAGTTCTTC. It specifies CASSRDFEQFF. This rearrangement joins TRBV18 to TRBJ2-1; TRBD2 is a possible D gene (6 bases). V was cut by 4 bases and J by 10 bases, with 8 bases left in between. CDR1 is KGHSH, CDR2 LQKENI, per germline. The CDR3 is made up of 11 amino acids.